This T cell receptor (beta chain) was found in a study of cytomegalovirus exposure and HLA in healthy donors. Study-level background: Membership in the Caucasian-associated ancestry cluster was found for 81% of nearly 400 genotyped donors.

The study's findings and limits: The study flagged some 180 TCR beta chains as cytomegalovirus-associated. In vitro testing confirmed a few CMV-associated chains as specific for CMV antigens.

The CDR3 has 13 amino acids. Between the trimmed V and J ends, which lost 2 bases and 2 bases, there was a span of 7 bases. Germline V CDR1 and CDR2: SGHRS, YFSETQ. It was with 60 Vbeta and 13 Jbeta primers that the PCR ran. Profiled with immunoSEQ multiplex PCR; TCRdb holds only in-frame clones, not every one. The sample includes 120,000 or so clones, roughly 70% of them seen just once. A word on this clone: Its specificity is unknown.

Sequenced: PBMCs. The J gene is TRBJ1-1, the V gene TRBV5-1; D may be TRBD1 (5 bases). This receptor was obtained from a woman aged 40 to 55 in good health and CMV-seropositive. CDR3 residues: CASSFGHNTEAFF. CDR3 nucleotide sequence: TGCGCCAGCAGCTTCGGACACAACACTGAAGCTTTCTTT.